This entry lists 32 T cell receptor beta chains sequenced from one sample in a study of regulatory T cells in long-lasting Graves disease. Noted time point: newly diagnosed GD, antithyroid drugs for less than 3 months. PBMCs provided the RNA from which the TCR library was made. Both iRepertoire HTBI primers and Arm-PCR of CDR3 regions were used to build the TCR beta libraries. TCRdb analysed the multiplex PCR reads with MiXCR anew, one entry per CDR3 protein. Here the sample spans some 200,000 distinct CDR3 sequences, around 19% being singletons. In addition, the sample was reused for a study of T cells in Graves' hyperthyroidism and ophthalmopathy.

The sample consisted of peripheral blood mononuclear cells (PBMCs), taken at new diagnosis, from a patient treated with antithyroid drugs. The receptors originated from a woman in her 30s with Graves disease.

In its sample, this clonotype was seen many times. This chain links TRBV15 with TRBJ1-1, with 7 bases that match TRBD1. Germline-derived CDR1 and CDR2 are LNHNV and YYDKDF (reference sequence). This CDR3 region has 15 residues. Unmatched junction bases numbered 3, after V lost 0 bases and J lost 2 bases. The CDR3 sequence is CATSRDGGGNTEAFF. CDR3 coding DNA: TGTGCCACCAGCAGAGATGGAGGGGGCAACACTGAAGCTTTCTTT.

The table lists this clonotype with many counts. The rearrangement links TRBV12-3 or TRBV12-4 to TRBJ2-3; 7 nucleotides align to TRBD1. The trim removed 2 bases at V and 4 bases at J, leaving 12 bases unmatched. The CDR3 has 17 residues. In DNA, the CDR3 is TGTGCCAGCAGTTTAAGGGGGACCGACAGGGTACCAGATACGCAGTATTTT. This sequence encodes CASSLRGTDRVPDTQYF.

This clonotype was detected only a few times. A clone one base away is much larger, so this may be a read error. The rearrangement links TRBV20-1 to TRBJ2-1; 10 nucleotides line up with TRBD1. Matching the DNA end better, TRBJ2-3 makes the J call doubtful. The V gene's germline CDR1 is DFQATT and CDR2 SNEGSKA (reference sequence). The CDR3 spans 15 residues. CDR3 protein: CSAGRDRGVGDTQYF. The CDR3 DNA sequence: TGCAGTGCTGGTCGGGACAGGGGAGTAGGGGATACGCAGTATTTT.

V usage is TRBV2 and J usage is TRBJ2-1; D might be TRBD1 (6 bases). Germline values: CDR1 SNHLY, CDR2 FYNNEI. The CDR3 runs 12 residues. Trimming cost V 5 bases and J 8 bases, with 10 bases left between them. This CDR3 reads CASSSGQDEQFF. CDR3 nucleotide sequence: TGTGCCAGCAGTTCGGGACAAGATGAGCAGTTCTTC.

In this sample, this clonotype turned up many times. This chain joins TRBV11-2 and TRBJ1-3; 8 bases are a match to TRBD1. J was trimmed by 7 bases and V by 5 bases; bases with no gene match: 4. CDR1 and CDR2 (germline): SGHAT, FQNNGV. The CDR3 runs to 13 residues. CDR3 in DNA: TGTGCCAGCAGCCGGACAGGGCTGAACACCATATATTTT. As protein: CASSRTGLNTIYF.

This clonotype was detected ten times or more. The chain links TRBV30 to TRBJ2-7; D might be TRBD1 (6 bases). The CDR3 is made up of 14 amino acids. V shed 4 bases and J shed 0 bases, with 13 bases lying between them. From germline, CDR1 is GTSNPN and CDR2 SVGIG (reference sequence). The CDR3 coding sequence is TGTGCCTGGAAGACAGGACAAACCTCCTACGAGCAGTACTTC. Its translation is CAWKTGQTSYEQYF.

This clonotype was recorded many times. V and J are TRBV19 and TRBJ1-1, with D maybe TRBD1 (5 bases). V was pared by 5 bases and J by 0 bases, with 10 bases between. The CDR3 is made up of 14 amino acids. The germline V gene has CDR1 LNHDA and CDR2 SQIVND (reference sequence). The CDR3 spells CASSSDRMNTEAFF. The DNA of the CDR3 is TGTGCCAGTAGTTCCGACAGAATGAACACTGAAGCTTTCTTT.

Comment on this clonotype: A much larger clonotype is one base distant, so this may be a read error. It is likely a read error, because the conserved phenylalanine at the end of the CDR3 is missing. The V call is TRBV20-1, the J call TRBJ2-7, with D tentatively TRBD1 (6 bases). CDR3 length equals 13 residues. V was clipped by 0 bases and J by 2 bases, with 8 bases between them. Per germline, CDR1 DFQATT and CDR2 SNEGSKA (reference sequence). The CDR3 sequence: CSARDRQAYEQYL. In DNA form, the CDR3 reads TGCAGTGCTAGAGACCGACAGGCCTACGAGCAGTACCTC.

Comment on this clonotype: A far larger clone is a single base away, which makes a read error likely. The rearrangement uses TRBV6-1 and TRBJ2-1; the D is unclear. Germline CDR1 reads MNHNS; CDR2 reads SASEGT. The CDR3 consists of 14 residues. Here the CDR3 reads CASRVESSYNEQLF. CDR3 DNA: TGTGCCAGCAGGGTCGAGAGCTCCTACAATGAGCAGCTCTTC.

This rearrangement joins TRBV28 to TRBJ1-4; D is unclear. The CDR3 loop spans 13 amino acids. Per the germline V gene, CDR1 is MDHEN and CDR2 is SYDVKM. Trimming took off 3 bases at V and 7 bases at J, with 9 bases between the two ends. As DNA, the CDR3 is TGTGCCAGCAGTTTTGGAGGGATTGAAAAACTGTTTTTT. Amino acid sequence: CASSFGGIEKLFF.

This clonotype was seen many times. The junction differs from germline at one of its ends, possibly a read error. The chain employs TRBV6-1 and TRBJ1-1; no definite D call. This CDR3 is 10 amino acids long. Germline V gene lookup returns CDR1 MNHNS and CDR2 SASEGT. Here the CDR3 reads CASSEGTKVF. CDR3 coding DNA: TGTGCCAGCAGTGAAGGAACAAAGGTCTTT.

This clonotype appeared many times. The V and J genes are TRBV4-1 and TRBJ2-2, with TRBD2 matching 12 bases. Germline lookup yields CDR1 MGHRA and CDR2 YSYEKL. CDR3 length: 19 amino acids. Trimming took 0 bases from V and 1 from J; bases not matched to a gene: 6. CDR3 sequence: CASSQDRWTSGMNTGELFF. The CDR3 region has the DNA TGCGCCAGCAGCCAAGATAGGTGGACTAGCGGGATGAACACCGGGGAGCTGTTTTTT.

V and J are TRBV28 and TRBJ2-7; TRBD2 is a possible D gene (5 bases). The CDR3 has 12 amino acids. Deletions cut 4 bases from V and 4 bases from J, with 8 bases between. Germline assignment: CDR1 MDHEN and CDR2 SYDVKM. In DNA form, the CDR3 reads TGTGCCAGCAGTTGGAGGCTATACGAGCAGTACTTC. Its translation is CASSWRLYEQYF.

In its sample, this clonotype was seen many times. The CDR3 region has the DNA TGTGCCAGTAGTCTCAGCGCTGGCTACGAGCAGTACTTC. This translates into CASSLSAGYEQYF. This sequence joins TRBV19 and TRBJ2-7; no definite D call. The CDR3 spans 13 residues. V was pared by 5 bases and J by 3 bases, with 11 bases between. Per the germline V gene, CDR1 is LNHDA and CDR2 is SQIVND (reference sequence).

CDR3 region: CAISWTSGSYEQYF. The CDR3 bases are TGTGCCATCAGTTGGACTAGCGGGTCCTACGAGCAGTACTTC. This sequence joins TRBV10-3 and TRBJ2-7; 11 bases map to TRBD2. Germline assignment: CDR1 ENHRY and CDR2 SYGVKD. The CDR3 extends over 14 amino acids. With V trimmed by 5 bases and J by 1 base, 1 base remained unmatched.

This clonotype showed up many times. The chain has TRBV2 and TRBJ2-7, with 8 bases that match TRBD1. CDR1 SNHLY and CDR2 FYNNEI come from the germline V gene. The CDR3 spans 16 residues. The J segment lost 3 bases and the V segment lost 1 base, leaving 8 bases of the junction unmatched. For the CDR3, the DNA is TGTGCCAGCAGTGAAGAAGTTCTAACAGGGGGCTACGAGCAGTACTTC. Translating gives CASSEEVLTGGYEQYF.

At least ten counts were recorded for this clonotype. The chain carries TRBV12-3 or TRBV12-4 and TRBJ2-7; D is possibly TRBD1 (5 bases). Between the trimmed V and J ends, which lost 7 bases and 1 base, there was a span of 17 bases. This CDR3 spans 15 amino acids. The CDR3 region is CASTLTAGPSYEQYF. In DNA form, the CDR3 reads TGTGCCAGCACCCTTACGGCAGGGCCATCCTACGAGCAGTACTTC.

This clonotype occurred many times. This chain uses TRBV18 with TRBJ2-1; 10 bases fit TRBD1. The CDR3 consists of 15 residues. V dropped 4 bases and J dropped 3; count of bases not matched to a gene: 3. Germline CDR1 and CDR2: KGHSH and LQKENI. The CDR3 DNA reads as TGTGCCAGCTCACTGCGGACAGGGGGCTACAATGAGCAGTTCTTC. It yields the protein CASSLRTGGYNEQFF.

This clonotype was recorded many times. The chain combines TRBV20-1 with TRBJ2-3, with 10 positions matching TRBD1. There are 14 residues in the CDR3. Germline loops: CDR1 DFQATT, CDR2 SNEGSKA (reference sequence). Germline trimming cut 3 bases from V and 3 bases from J; bases unmatched to any gene: 3. The CDR3 is CSARGQGRTDTQYF. CDR3 bases: TGCAGTGCTAGGGGACAGGGGCGGACAGATACGCAGTATTTT.

The rearrangement joins TRBV12-3 or TRBV12-4 to TRBJ1-6, with D unresolved. V was cut by 0 bases and J by 6 bases, with 6 bases left in between. The CDR3 is 14 residues long. This CDR3 reads CASSLAVGNSPLHF. The CDR3 nucleotides read TGTGCCAGCAGTTTAGCGGTCGGTAATTCACCCCTCCACTTT.

This clonotype showed up just a few times. This chain uses TRBV2 with TRBJ1-1, with a possible D match to TRBD1 (5 bases). This CDR3 has 14 amino acids. CDR1 SNHLY and CDR2 FYNNEI come from the germline V gene. Trimming cost V 6 bases and J 4 bases, with 15 bases left between them. The CDR3 nucleotides are TGTGCCAGCAGCCCGAGGGGTTCGAGCACTGAAGCTTTCTTT. Translated, it gives CASSPRGSSTEAFF.

In its sample, this clonotype was seen once. The rearrangement joins TRBV30 to TRBJ2-1, with 10 bases fitting TRBD2. Germline loops: CDR1 GTSNPN, CDR2 SVGIG (reference sequence). V lost 5 bases and J lost 3; bases outside the gene matches: 7. The CDR3 is 15 residues long. The CDR3 region has the DNA TGTGCCTGGGAAAGGACTAGCGGCTTCTACAATGAGCAGTTCTTC. It codes for CAWERTSGFYNEQFF.

This clonotype was seen ten or more times. V gene TRBV28 combines with J gene TRBJ2-7; D not resolved. V gave up 2 bases and J gave up 5 bases, with 7 bases separating them. This CDR3 has 12 amino acids. Germline values: CDR1 MDHEN, CDR2 SYDVKM. CDR3 loop: CASSLPGNEQYF. The CDR3 DNA sequence: TGTGCCAGCAGTTTACCAGGTAACGAGCAGTACTTC.

This clonotype was counted at least ten times. The rearrangement uses TRBV12-3 or TRBV12-4 and TRBJ2-5; TRBD2 is a possible D gene (7 bases). The CDR3 spans 14 residues. Trimming shortened V by 6 bases and J by 1 base, and 12 bases separated the two germline ends. CDR3 nucleotide sequence: TGTGCCAGCAGAAAGGGGGGGTCCCAAGAGACCCAGTACTTC. Translation: CASRKGGSQETQYF.

This clonotype showed up many times. The J gene is TRBJ2-2, the V gene TRBV7-8; the match to TRBD1 covers 7 bases. Per the germline V gene, CDR1 is SGHVS and CDR2 is FQNEAQ. V was clipped by 7 bases and J by 0 bases; unmatched bases: 11. The CDR3 runs to 17 residues. CDR3 sequence reads: CASTSGIGGANTGELFF. For the CDR3, the DNA is TGTGCCAGCACTTCGGGGATAGGGGGCGCGAACACCGGGGAGCTGTTTTTT.

The rearrangement links TRBV12-3 or TRBV12-4 to TRBJ1-2; tentative D call: TRBD1 (5 bases). The CDR3 covers 16 residues. The V end lost 0 bases, the J end lost 3 bases, and 14 bases lay between the germline ends. The CDR3 protein is CASSLAARGGYYGYTF. CDR3 coding DNA: TGTGCCAGCAGTTTAGCCGCCCGCGGGGGTTACTATGGCTACACCTTC.

This clonotype showed up many times. This chain links TRBV5-5 with TRBJ2-2; D gene uncertain. V lost 7 bases and J lost 6, with 10 bases in between. CDR1 and CDR2 (germline): SGHKS, YYEKEE (reference sequence). The CDR3 contains 12 residues. The CDR3 region has the DNA TGTGCCAGCTCTACCTGGGCCGGGGAGCTGTTTTTT. It is translated as CASSTWAGELFF.

This clonotype was detected ten times or more. The rearrangement joins TRBV5-1 to TRBJ2-4; the D call may be TRBD1 or TRBD2 (5 bases each). Germline V gene data show CDR1 as SGHRS and CDR2 as YFSETQ. The V gene lost 5 bases and the J gene lost 1 base, with 19 bases spanning the gap. The CDR3 length is 17 residues. The DNA of the CDR3 is TGCGCCAGCAGAAATGGGGCTGGGGGTCTGGCCAAAAACATTCAGTACTTC. Its translation: CASRNGAGGLAKNIQYF.

To note about this clonotype: A far larger clone is off by one base, so a read error is likely. The chain is built from TRBV28 and TRBJ1-1; 7 bases fit TRBD1. Germline CDR1 and CDR2: MDHEN and SYDVKM. CDR3 length equals 14 residues. Trimming took 8 bases from V and 5 from J; bases not matched to a gene: 11. CDR3 nucleotides: TGTGCCAGCTGGAAGGGGGCTGGGTGGACTGAAGCTTTCTTT. Protein: CASWKGAGWTEAFF.

As to this clonotype: The junction differs from germline at one of its ends, possibly a read error. This chain links TRBV6-1 with TRBJ2-1; 11 nucleotides agree with TRBD2. The CDR3 consists of 16 residues. Germline lookup yields CDR1 MNHNS and CDR2 SASEGT. Here the CDR3 reads CASSIAGGSGYNEQSF. CDR3 in DNA: TGTGCCAGCAGCATAGCGGGAGGGTCGGGCTACAATGAGCAGTCCTTC.

This clonotype was detected only a few times. The chain joins TRBV9 to TRBJ2-7, with D possibly being TRBD2 (6 bases). Trimming removed 0 bases from V and 6 bases from J, with 13 bases in between. From germline, CDR1 is SGDLS and CDR2 YYNGEE. The CDR3 contains 14 residues. Here the CDR3 reads CASSVVPGVAEQYF. CDR3 bases: TGTGCCAGCAGCGTAGTACCGGGAGTAGCCGAGCAGTACTTC.

This clonotype was seen ten or more times. The chain employs TRBV28 and TRBJ2-7, with 8 bases aligning to TRBD1. The CDR3 is made up of 14 amino acids. Losses at the gene ends were 7 bases for V and 6 bases for J; bases not matched to a gene: 11. Germline assignment: CDR1 MDHEN and CDR2 SYDVKM. CDR3 in amino acids: CASTLTGVRSEQYF. In nucleotides, the CDR3 is TGTGCCAGCACTCTGACAGGGGTCCGCTCCGAGCAGTACTTC.